What follows are 21 T cell receptor beta chains derived from one specimen sequenced in a study of blood T cell repertoires in COVID-19. The protocol was immunoSEQ multiplex PCR, while the TCRdb copy is restricted to in-frame clones and leaves out a portion. This table holds about 160,000 clones, approximately 80% found once. The specimen was peripheral blood. The receptors derive from a man aged 55-75 years with acute or convalescent COVID-19.

This clone was detected only a few times. Other DNA sequences in the sample encode the same CDR3. The rearrangement links TRBV5-1 to TRBJ1-4, with TRBD1 matching over 7 bases. The CDR3 is 14 amino acids. CDR1 SGHRS and CDR2 YFSETQ come from the germline V gene. The V segment lost 0 bases and the J segment 4 bases; nucleotides outside the gene matches: 0. The CDR3: CASSLGQGNEKLFF. The CDR3 nucleotides are TGCGCCAGCAGCTTGGGACAGGGTAATGAAAAACTGTTTTTT.

The CDR3 loop is CASSMRDNEQFF. The CDR3 DNA follows: TGTGCCAGCTCAATGCGGGACAATGAGCAGTTCTTC. The V call is TRBV6-5, the J call TRBJ2-1, with D possibly TRBD2 on 5 matching bases. Trimming took off 8 bases at V and 5 bases at J, with 10 bases between the two ends. The germline CDR1 and CDR2 sequences are MNHEY and SVGAGI. The CDR3 is 12 residues long.

J is TRBJ1-2 and V is TRBV4-3; D is unclear. Germline V gene data show CDR1 as LGHNA and CDR2 as YSLEER. The CDR3 has 14 amino acids. The V and J ends lost 1 base and 5 bases respectively, with 11 bases between them. DNA for the CDR3: TGCGCCAGCAGCCAAGTTACAGACGAGTATGGCTACACCTTC. Its protein is CASSQVTDEYGYTF.

V and J are TRBV21-1 and TRBJ2-7; TRBD1 is taken as the D call from the table, unchecked against the DNA. TRBV21-1 is termed a pseudogene. CDR3 size: 19 residues. The CDR3 DNA sequence: TGTGCCAGCAGCAAAATTAGATGGACTAGGGGACAGGGATCTTACGAGCAGTACTTC. Its protein is CASSKIRWTRGQGSYEQYF.

This chain uses TRBV7-9 with TRBJ1-4; the D gene is possibly TRBD1 (6 bases). Looked up from germline, CDR1 is SEHNR and CDR2 is FQNEAQ (reference sequence). V gave up 5 bases and J gave up 8 bases, with 18 bases separating them. The length of the CDR3 is 15 residues. CDR3 loop: CASSPLGGQGEKLFF. The CDR3 DNA follows: TGTGCCAGCAGCCCACTGGGGGGGCAGGGAGAAAAACTGTTTTTT.

The chain couples TRBV3-1 (or the pseudogene TRBV3-2) to TRBJ2-5; 12 bases map to TRBD2. Germline-derived CDR1 and CDR2 are LGHDT and YNNKEL (reference sequence). There are 17 residues in the CDR3. Trimming took 1 base from V and 1 from J; bases not matched to a gene: 4. The CDR3 here is CASSQGRTSGAQETQYF. The CDR3 DNA sequence: TGTGCCAGCAGCCAAGGGAGGACTAGCGGGGCCCAAGAGACCCAGTACTTC.

This chain uses TRBV29-1 with TRBJ1-1; possibly TRBD1 for D (6 bases). The length of the CDR3 is 13 residues. Trimming took 4 bases from V and 0 from J, leaving 9 bases between them. The germline V gene has CDR1 SQVTM and CDR2 ANQGSEA. Here the CDR3 reads CSVGGHMNTEAFF. The CDR3 DNA sequence: TGCAGCGTTGGGGGACATATGAACACTGAAGCTTTCTTT.

The rearrangement joins TRBV6-5 to TRBJ2-7; 10 nucleotides align to TRBD1. V trimming: 2 bases; J trimming: 3 bases; junction bases outside the gene matches: 4. The CDR3 consists of 15 residues. From germline, CDR1 is MNHEY and CDR2 SVGAGI. The CDR3 bases are TGTGCCAGCAGTTACAAGACAGGGGGCGGCTACGAGCAGTACTTC. The encoded protein is CASSYKTGGGYEQYF.

The chain has TRBV2 and TRBJ2-5, with TRBD2 as a possible D gene (6 bases). Trimming removed 8 bases from V and 4 bases from J, with 8 bases in between. Germline CDR1 reads SNHLY; CDR2 reads FYNNEI. The length of the CDR3 is 11 residues. In DNA form, the CDR3 reads TGTGCCAGCGTGGGGGGAGAGACCCAGTACTTC. Translated: CASVGGETQYF.

This chain uses TRBV3-1 (or the pseudogene TRBV3-2) with TRBJ1-1; D is uncertain. Trimming took 4 bases from V and 8 from J, leaving 11 bases between them. The germline V gene has CDR1 LGHDT and CDR2 YNNKEL (reference sequence). The CDR3 has 12 residues. The CDR3 loop is CASSPRGTEAFF. The CDR3 region has the DNA TGTGCCAGCAGCCCGCGGGGTACGGAAGCTTTCTTT.

This chain joins TRBV6-5 and TRBJ1-5, with D unclear. Trimming pared 7 bases from V and 1 base from J, leaving 11 bases between. Per germline, CDR1 MNHEY and CDR2 SVGAGI. CDR3 size: 14 residues. This CDR3 reads CASTRMGSNQPQHF. In DNA form, the CDR3 reads TGTGCCAGCACCAGGATGGGCAGCAATCAGCCCCAGCATTTT.

This chain links TRBV5-1 with TRBJ1-1; 7 nucleotides align to TRBD1. Germline V CDR1 and CDR2: SGHRS, YFSETQ. The CDR3 has 17 residues. V was pared by 4 bases and J by 0 bases, with 12 bases of the junction left unmatched. Here the CDR3 DNA reads TGCGCCAGCAGCCAGGACCTGACAGGGAGCATGAACACTGAAGCTTTCTTT. It codes for CASSQDLTGSMNTEAFF.

This clone was detected many times. The chain carries TRBV7-9 and TRBJ2-7; possibly TRBD1 for D (6 bases). This CDR3 has 15 residues. Trimming removed 4 bases from V and 7 bases from J, with 20 bases in between. Germline V lookup: CDR1 SEHNR, CDR2 FQNEAQ (reference sequence). The CDR3 DNA reads as TGTGCCAGCAGCTGGAAGGACAGACATCTTAAAGAGCAGTACTTC. This sequence encodes CASSWKDRHLKEQYF.

This clone was detected only once. The chain employs TRBV30 and TRBJ1-3; D may be TRBD1 (5 bases). CDR3 length: 12 residues. V dropped 5 bases and J dropped 0 bases, with 5 bases sitting between them. Per germline, CDR1 GTSNPN and CDR2 SVGIG (reference sequence). The CDR3 is CAWDSSGNTIYF. The CDR3 DNA follows: TGTGCCTGGGACAGCTCTGGAAACACCATATATTTT.

This chain links TRBV24-1 with TRBJ2-2; the match to TRBD1 covers 10 bases. The CDR3 contains 17 residues. The trim removed 5 bases at V and 4 bases at J, leaving 9 bases unmatched. Germline V lookup: CDR1 KGHDR, CDR2 SFDVKD. CDR3 protein: CATSALPGQGSTGELFF. DNA of the CDR3: TGTGCCACCAGTGCTTTACCGGGACAGGGGTCCACCGGGGAGCTGTTTTTT.

The chain combines TRBV29-1 with TRBJ1-2; D might be TRBD1 (6 bases). The V and J ends lost 7 bases and 8 bases respectively, with 11 bases between them. Germline loops: CDR1 SQVTM, CDR2 ANQGSEA. The CDR3 sequence is 10 residues long. The CDR3 is CSAWGQGYTF. In DNA form, the CDR3 reads TGCAGCGCTTGGGGGCAAGGCTACACCTTC.

This chain connects TRBV5-4 to TRBJ1-2; D is uncertain. Germline CDR1 SGHNT, CDR2 YYREEE (reference sequence). Trimming shortened V by 4 bases and J by 0 bases, and 19 bases separated the two germline ends. The CDR3 contains 17 residues. The CDR3: CASSPGSRRSANYGYTF. CDR3 sequence (DNA): TGTGCCAGCAGCCCGGGTAGCAGGAGGAGTGCTAACTATGGCTACACCTTC.

V gene TRBV5-4 combines with J gene TRBJ2-7; TRBD2 matches at 7 bases. The CDR3 is made up of 15 amino acids. Germline values: CDR1 SGHNT, CDR2 YYREEE (reference sequence). The trim removed 2 bases at V and 0 bases at J, leaving 5 bases unmatched. CDR3 coding DNA: TGTGCCAGCAGCTTAGTCGGGGGGTCCTCCTACGAGCAGTACTTC. Protein sequence: CASSLVGGSSYEQYF.

The chain employs TRBV10-3 and TRBJ2-3; maybe TRBD2 (6 bases). Germline V lookup: CDR1 ENHRY, CDR2 SYGVKD. The CDR3 has 14 amino acids. The V end lost 9 bases, the J end lost 3 bases, and 16 bases lay between the germline ends. Written as DNA, the CDR3 is TGTGCCATAGGGCGGGGCGGTGAGACAGATACGCAGTATTTT. It translates to CAIGRGGETDTQYF.

The chain links TRBV9 to TRBJ1-1, with 7 bases aligning to TRBD1. The CDR3 length is 14 residues. CDR1 is SGDLS and CDR2 is YYNGEE in the germline V gene. V lost 0 bases and J lost 4; bases outside the gene matches: 3. The CDR3 is CASSVEQGPTEAFF. The CDR3 coding sequence is TGTGCCAGCAGCGTAGAACAGGGGCCCACTGAAGCTTTCTTT.

The chain employs TRBV7-2 and TRBJ2-7; D perhaps matches TRBD1 (6 bases). This CDR3 has 16 residues. Germline V lookup: CDR1 SGHTA, CDR2 FQGNSA. With 4 bases removed from V and 4 bases from J, the gap between germline ends came to 20 bases. CDR3: CASSWEATGPSYEQYF. In DNA form, the CDR3 reads TGTGCCAGCAGCTGGGAAGCGACAGGACCCTCTTACGAGCAGTACTTC.